Following are 28 T cell receptor beta chains from one sample sequenced in a study of OX40 agonist ivuxolimab in advanced cancers. The protocol used for the library was the immunoSEQ multiplex PCR assay. As stored in TCRdb, this immuneACCESS dataset retains in-frame rearrangements with V and J assigned. A fraction of the clones does not appear; measured against another copy, unresolved V genes explain less than half of the discrepancy, and the remainder lacks a known reason. The sample contains about 52,000 clones, around 93% of them found a single time. Of the sample, approximately 25% is held by the ten largest clones. This specimen consisted of CD4+ or CD8+ T cells sorted from blood, obtained in a trial of the OX40 agonist ivuxolimab. Receptors were obtained from an adult with an advanced solid tumor such as melanoma, head and neck, liver or kidney cancer.

The chain couples TRBV11-2 to TRBJ2-4, with D unresolved. Germline lookup yields CDR1 SGHAT and CDR2 FQNNGV. The CDR3 is 16 residues long. Trimming removed 4 bases at V and 0 bases at J, with 13 bases between. The CDR3 DNA reads TGTGCCAGCAGCTCCGGACCTTCGCTAGCCAAAAACATTCAGTACTTC. This encodes CASSSGPSLAKNIQYF.

The V and J genes are TRBV6-5 and TRBJ2-1; TRBD1 matches 9 bases. V gave up 6 bases and J gave up 4 bases; unmatched junction bases: 7. The CDR3 sequence is 15 residues long. Germline V gene sequence: CDR1 MNHEY, CDR2 SVGAGI. The CDR3 protein is CASSRPGQGYNEQFF. The CDR3 DNA sequence: TGTGCCAGCAGCCGACCGGGACAGGGTTACAATGAGCAGTTCTTC.

The gene calls are TRBV27 and TRBJ2-7; 7 bases line up with TRBD2. Per germline, CDR1 MNHEY and CDR2 SMNVEV (reference sequence). Trimming took 5 bases from V and 3 from J; bases not matched to a gene: 10. The CDR3 has 15 amino acids. This chain's CDR3 is CASSVLGGTIYEQYF. The CDR3 DNA follows: TGTGCCAGCAGTGTACTTGGAGGGACTATCTACGAGCAGTACTTC.

This chain joins TRBV4-3 and TRBJ1-1; TRBD1 aligns across 10 bases. Germline trimming cut 1 base from V and 6 bases from J; bases unmatched to any gene: 11. From germline, CDR1 is LGHNA and CDR2 YSLEER. The CDR3 has 17 residues. CDR3 loop: CASSQVPGQGLGAEAFF. The CDR3 bases are TGCGCCAGCAGCCAAGTCCCGGGACAGGGGTTAGGAGCTGAAGCTTTCTTT.

The V call is TRBV9, the J call TRBJ2-7; 9 positions agree with TRBD2. The germline V gene has CDR1 SGDLS and CDR2 YYNGEE. Trimming took 4 bases from V and 0 from J; bases not matched to a gene: 14. The length of the CDR3 is 18 residues. The CDR3 DNA sequence: TGTGCCAGCAGCCCAGGAGGGGGCGCGACTAGCGGCTCCTACGAGCAGTACTTC. It specifies CASSPGGGATSGSYEQYF.

The V and J genes are TRBV6-5 and TRBJ2-1; TRBD2 matches at 8 bases. The ends lost 5 bases at V and 7 bases at J; junction bases unmatched: 4. The V gene's germline CDR1 is MNHEY and CDR2 SVGAGI. This CDR3 contains 13 residues. The chain's CDR3 is CASSSSGANEQFF. CDR3 nucleotides: TGTGCCAGCAGTAGTAGCGGGGCAAATGAGCAGTTCTTC.

Here the CDR3 DNA reads TGTGCCAGCAGCTTAGGGGGGCAAGCTAACTATGGCTACACCTTC. Translated: CASSLGGQANYGYTF. V gene TRBV7-9 combines with J gene TRBJ1-2, with D perhaps TRBD1 (6 bases). V lost 1 base and J 0 bases, leaving 9 bases between the germline ends. CDR3 length equals 15 residues. Germline CDR1 is SEHNR and CDR2 is FQNEAQ (reference sequence).

The chain carries TRBV6-6 and TRBJ2-3, with 8 bases that match TRBD2. The CDR3 is made up of 14 amino acids. V gave up 9 bases and J gave up 2 bases; unmatched junction bases: 7. Germline V gene data show CDR1 as MNHNY and CDR2 as SVGAGI (reference sequence). CDR3 in DNA: TGTGCCAGTTCCATAGCGGGACTCACAGATACGCAGTATTTT. Its protein is CASSIAGLTDTQYF.

The chain recombines TRBV9 with TRBJ2-3; D may be TRBD2 (6 bases). The V and J ends lost 3 bases and 1 base respectively, with 24 bases between them. CDR3 length: 19 residues. Germline V lookup: CDR1 SGDLS, CDR2 YYNGEE. CDR3 nucleotide sequence: TGTGCCAGCAGCGGCGGAGGTAGGGGACGGGAGTGGGGCACAGATACGCAGTATTTT. Translated: CASSGGGRGREWGTDTQYF.

This chain uses TRBV4-3 with TRBJ2-2, with D uncertain. Looked up from germline, CDR1 is LGHNA and CDR2 is YSLEER. V was clipped by 1 base and J by 0 bases, with 21 bases between them. There are 20 residues in the CDR3. The CDR3 here is CASSQVVRLTKLANTGELFF. CDR3 sequence (DNA): TGCGCCAGCAGCCAAGTTGTCCGCCTGACCAAGCTAGCGAACACCGGGGAGCTGTTTTTT.

V gene TRBV7-6 combines with J gene TRBJ2-4, with a possible D match to TRBD1 (5 bases). The CDR3 is made up of 15 amino acids. V was trimmed by 5 bases and J by 1 base, leaving 12 bases between them. CDR1 and CDR2 from the germline V gene are SGHVS and FNYEAQ. Written as DNA, the CDR3 is TGTGCCAGCAGCCAAGTGCCAGGGGCCAAAAACATTCAGTACTTC. As protein: CASSQVPGAKNIQYF.

The V and J genes are TRBV28 and TRBJ2-7; the match to TRBD2 covers 11 bases. The germline V gene encodes CDR1 MDHEN and CDR2 SYDVKM. The V and J ends lost 6 bases and 2 bases, in that order; junction bases with no gene match: 15. The CDR3 spans 18 residues. The CDR3 region has the DNA TGTGCCAGCAGCTCTACCGGGACTAGCGGCCTAAGGGCCTACGAGCAGTACTTC. It encodes CASSSTGTSGLRAYEQYF.

In regard to this clone: Other DNA sequences from this sample encode an identical CDR3 as well. The chain recombines TRBV9 with TRBJ2-2; D is possibly TRBD1 or TRBD2 (5 bases each). Deletions cut 7 bases from V and 3 bases from J, with 13 bases between. The CDR3 extends over 14 amino acids. Germline values: CDR1 SGDLS, CDR2 YYNGEE. CDR3 coding DNA: TGTGCCAGCGGCGAGGGGTACGACACCGGGGAGCTGTTTTTT. Its protein is CASGEGYDTGELFF.

This clone was detected only a few times. The chain joins TRBV11-2 to TRBJ1-1, with 7 bases matching TRBD1. Germline V gene data show CDR1 as SGHAT and CDR2 as FQNNGV. V lost 0 bases and J lost 0; bases outside the gene matches: 4. The length of the CDR3 is 16 residues. Here the CDR3 reads CASSLETGVMNTEAFF. CDR3 in DNA: TGTGCCAGCAGCTTAGAAACAGGGGTTATGAACACTGAAGCTTTCTTT.

The chain joins TRBV5-1 to TRBJ1-5; D is unclear. CDR3 length: 14 residues. V was shortened by 0 bases and J by 7 bases, with 11 bases between the two germline ends. Germline V CDR1 and CDR2: SGHRS, YFSETQ. CDR3 sequence (DNA): TGCGCCAGCAGCTTGGAGGGAGGGATCCAGCCCCAGCATTTT. Encoded protein: CASSLEGGIQPQHF. The full variable domain, in which reference TRBV5-1 and TRBJ1-5 provide the parts outside the CDR3, is KAGVTQTPRYLIKTRGQQVTLSCSPISGHRSVSWYQQTPGQGLQFLFEYFSETQRNKGNFPGRFSGRQFSNSRSEMNVSTLELGDSALYLCASSLEGGIQPQHFGDGTRLSIL.

The J gene is TRBJ2-7, the V gene TRBV6-5; TRBD2 might be the D (6 bases). The germline V gene encodes CDR1 MNHEY and CDR2 SVGAGI. CDR3 length: 15 amino acids. V was pared by 0 bases and J by 5 bases, with 14 bases between. CDR3 nucleotide sequence: TGTGCCAGCAGTTACTCGGTGGGACTCCTCGACGAGCAGTACTTC. Amino acids: CASSYSVGLLDEQYF.

This chain joins TRBV27 and TRBJ1-2, with unresolved D. Germline-derived CDR1 and CDR2 are MNHEY and SMNVEV (reference sequence). This CDR3 region has 14 residues. V was cut by 5 bases and J by 4 bases, with 14 bases left in between. The CDR3 DNA reads as TGTGCCAGCAGTCTTAAAACCCCCTTCTATGGCTACACCTTC. Amino acids: CASSLKTPFYGYTF.

The rearrangement uses TRBV11-2 and TRBJ2-7; a possible D gene is TRBD2 (5 bases). CDR3 length: 15 amino acids. The ends were cut back, 3 bases at V and 5 bases at J, with 17 bases in the middle. Germline CDR1 reads SGHAT; CDR2 reads FQNNGV. The CDR3 sequence is CASSLLYSVVHEQYF. The CDR3, as DNA: TGTGCCAGCAGCTTGCTGTATAGCGTAGTACACGAGCAGTACTTC.

V gene TRBV7-8 combines with J gene TRBJ2-7, with 7 bases identical to TRBD2. CDR3 length: 13 amino acids. Germline CDR1 and CDR2: SGHVS and FQNEAQ. J was trimmed by 6 bases and V by 3 bases; bases with no gene match: 5. The CDR3 sequence: CASSLGGRSEQYF. CDR3 DNA sequence: TGTGCCAGCAGCTTGGGCGGGAGATCCGAGCAGTACTTC. The full variable domain, completed using reference TRBV7-8 and TRBJ2-7, is GAGVSQSPRYKVAKRGQDVALRCDPISGHVSLFWYQQALGQGPEFLTYFQNEAQLDKSGLPSDRFFAERPEGSVSTLKIQRTQQEDSAVYLCASSLGGRSEQYFGPGTRLTVT.

The genes are TRBV11-2 and TRBJ2-4; tentative D call: TRBD2 (6 bases). The CDR3 length is 13 residues. From germline, CDR1 is SGHAT and CDR2 FQNNGV. Trimming removed 5 bases at V and 15 bases at J, with 20 bases between. The CDR3 DNA reads as TGTGCCAGCAGCCCGAGGCGGGGCAACCCACCGTACTTC. It encodes CASSPRRGNPPYF.

The genes are TRBV6-5 and TRBJ1-1, with D unresolved. Trimming left V 6 bases short and J 0 bases short, with 5 bases between. The germline V gene has CDR1 MNHEY and CDR2 SVGAGI. CDR3 size: 12 residues. CDR3 in amino acids: CASSWMNTEAFF. Written as DNA, the CDR3 is TGTGCCAGCAGCTGGATGAACACTGAAGCTTTCTTT.

The chain couples TRBV27 to TRBJ1-1; a possible D gene is TRBD1 (6 bases). CDR1 and CDR2 (germline): MNHEY, SMNVEV (reference sequence). V lost 8 bases, J lost 3 bases, and 10 bases lay in between. The CDR3 length is 12 residues. DNA for the CDR3: TGTGCCAGCGGTAGGGGGTACACTGAAGCTTTCTTT. Translation: CASGRGYTEAFF.

The chain combines TRBV5-1 with TRBJ2-1; possible D gene TRBD2, 7 bases. V was cut by 0 bases and J by 8 bases, with 15 bases left in between. The V gene's germline CDR1 is SGHRS and CDR2 YFSETQ. CDR3 length: 15 residues. This CDR3 is CASSLEGGLGDEQFF. The CDR3 bases are TGCGCCAGCAGCTTGGAGGGGGGGCTAGGCGATGAGCAGTTCTTC. The variable domain in full, with the rest retrieved from reference TRBV5-1 and TRBJ2-1, is KAGVTQTPRYLIKTRGQQVTLSCSPISGHRSVSWYQQTPGQGLQFLFEYFSETQRNKGNFPGRFSGRQFSNSRSEMNVSTLELGDSALYLCASSLEGGLGDEQFFGPGTRLTVL.

V and J are TRBV5-5 and TRBJ2-1; no clear D gene. This CDR3 region has 12 residues. The V end lost 0 bases, the J end lost 10 bases, and 8 bases lay between the germline ends. From germline, CDR1 is SGHKS and CDR2 YYEKEE (reference sequence). In DNA, the CDR3 is TGTGCCAGCAGCTTGGAGGCAGACGAGCAGTTCTTC. This gives the protein CASSLEADEQFF.

This clone appeared once. The chain joins TRBV5-1 to TRBJ1-3; 8 bases are a match to TRBD1. Germline V CDR1 and CDR2: SGHRS, YFSETQ. The junction had 6 bases not matched to a gene; V was cut back by 0 bases and J by 4 bases. The CDR3 runs 16 residues. DNA for the CDR3: TGCGCCAGCAGCTTGGCGGACAGGGCGTTCGGAAACACCATATATTTT. It codes for CASSLADRAFGNTIYF. The full variable domain, completed using reference TRBV5-1 and TRBJ1-3, is KAGVTQTPRYLIKTRGQQVTLSCSPISGHRSVSWYQQTPGQGLQFLFEYFSETQRNKGNFPGRFSGRQFSNSRSEMNVSTLELGDSALYLCASSLADRAFGNTIYFGEGSWLTVV.

This chain connects TRBV13 to TRBJ2-3; the D gene could be TRBD1 or TRBD2 (6 bases each). The CDR3 has 16 residues. Germline assignment: CDR1 PRHDT and CDR2 FYEKMQ (reference sequence). V was clipped by 5 bases and J by 5 bases, with 20 bases between them. This chain's CDR3 is CASSLNPWGARDTQYF. CDR3 bases: TGTGCCAGCAGCCTAAACCCCTGGGGGGCGCGAGATACGCAGTATTTT.

The gene calls are TRBV11-2 and TRBJ1-4, with unresolved D. Trimming left V 1 base short and J 3 bases short, with 3 bases between. Germline loops: CDR1 SGHAT, CDR2 FQNNGV. The CDR3 is 13 amino acids. CDR3 sequence: CASSLVPNEKLFF. CDR3 coding DNA: TGTGCCAGCAGCTTAGTTCCTAATGAAAAACTGTTTTTT.

The rearrangement links TRBV19 to TRBJ2-7; D tentatively reads TRBD1 or TRBD2 (6 bases each). V shed 5 bases and J shed 2 bases, with 13 bases lying between them. Germline lookup yields CDR1 LNHDA and CDR2 SQIVND (reference sequence). The CDR3 consists of 14 residues. The CDR3 region is CASSRGTQTYEQYF. As DNA, the CDR3 is TGTGCCAGTAGTCGGGGGACACAGACCTACGAGCAGTACTTC.